The TCR beta chain under discussion was sequenced for a study of blood T cell repertoires in COVID-19. Across the study: COVID-19 samples collected from the United States, Italy and Spain covered acute and convalescent phases.

The CDR3 totals 10 residues. The germline V and J ends were trimmed by 8 bases and 15 bases, with 14 bases remaining between them. Germline lookup yields CDR1 MDHEN and CDR2 SYDVKM. Per the original data handling: Cell counts per sample came from amplifying reference gene primers. Clones were read by immunoSEQ multiplex PCR, and TCRdb kept only the in-frame ones, dropping some. The V and J calls and clone size come from that table; D and trimming were worked out from the DNA. The data show 190,000 or so clones, almost 85% seen once. Sequenced input: peripheral blood. The chain couples TRBV28 to TRBJ2-1, with a possible D match to TRBD1 (5 bases). The TCR sequence derives from a human donor with acute or convalescent COVID-19. The donor label of this sample is uncertain. The CDR3 coding sequence is TGTGCCAGCGGACAAATGATGGGGTTCTTC. The encoded protein is CASGQMMGFF.